This T cell receptor (beta chain) was profiled in a study of T cell responses to AZD1222 COVID-19 vaccine. Points from the study as a whole: Dominant at 160-218 and 743-854, vaccine-associated CD4 TCRs also spanned spike. Repertoires were obtained solely post-peak T cell response. Donor demographics were predominantly white British with a female majority; clonal diversity may be underestimated.

As to this clone: What it binds is unknown.

V lost 3 bases, J lost 5 bases, and 8 bases stayed unmatched. The V gene's germline CDR1 is SGHRS and CDR2 YFSETQ. The CDR3 covers 15 residues. Sequencing was performed with immunoSEQ multiplex PCR; in TCRdb, only in-frame clones are kept and a portion is missing. The table lists 45,000 to 55,000 clones, 79% of them singletons. This sequence was found in an adult in good health. Sequenced here: peripheral blood, sampled on day 0 of MenACWY control vaccination. The V and J genes are TRBV5-1 and TRBJ2-5, with 9 bases fitting TRBD2. The CDR3 DNA follows: TGCGCCAGCAGCTCGGAAGCGGGAGGCGCCGAGACCCAGTACTTC. This codes for CASSSEAGGAETQYF.